This T cell receptor beta chain originates from a study of early T cells in non-severe SARS-CoV-2 infection. Study details: Chains were unpaired, as sequencing was done on bulk RNA from unsorted whole blood. Study-wide results and limits: Lookups in VDJdb leaned toward anti-spike CD8 responses and missed private and CD4 specificities.

Germline V CDR1 and CDR2: SQVTM, ANQGSEA. V was pared by 0 bases and J by 0 bases, with 3 bases between. The CDR3 contains 12 residues. Each single cDNA molecule received a unique molecular identifier. TCRdb re-called the 5' RACE reads with MiXCR, one entry per CDR3 protein. The data show about 77,000 distinct CDR3 sequences, less than 20% seen once. About this clonotype: Its antigen is unidentified.

Sequencing used whole blood. This TCR was sampled from an adult who was a healthcare worker with PCR-confirmed SARS-CoV-2 infection or an uninfected control (not recorded which). The rearrangement links TRBV29-1 to TRBJ2-7; D gene ambiguous. The CDR3 coding sequence is TGCAGCGTTGAAGACCTCTCCTACGAGCAGTACTTC. This gives the protein CSVEDLSYEQYF.